Below are 27 T cell receptor beta chains sequenced from a single sample in a study of T cell changes during pregnancy in multiple sclerosis. Repertoires were generated with immunoSEQ multiplex PCR, while TCRdb's copy carries only in-frame clones and drops some. Of approximately 50,000 clones listed, approximately 93% are singletons. The sample here was CD4+ T cells from peripheral blood mononuclear cells, taken in the third trimester of pregnancy. The receptors shown here come from a female donor with multiple sclerosis, enrolled in a pregnancy study.

The sample holds one count of this clone. This CDR3 is CASSRGQQETQYF. In DNA form, the CDR3 reads TGTGCCAGCAGCAGAGGACAGCAAGAGACCCAGTACTTC. The V and J genes are TRBV11-1 and TRBJ2-5, with D tentatively TRBD1 (6 bases). Between the trimmed V and J ends, which lost 5 bases and 2 bases, there was a span of 9 bases. This CDR3 is built from 13 residues. Germline-derived CDR1 and CDR2 are SGHAT and FQDESV (reference sequence). Based on the CDR3 plus reference TRBV11-1 and TRBJ2-5, the full variable domain is EAEVAQSPRYKITEKSQAVAFWCDPISGHATLYWYRQILGQGPELLVQFQDESVVDDSQLPKDRFSAERLKGVDSTLKIQPAELGDSAMYLCASSRGQQETQYFGPGTRLLVL.

The V call is TRBV7-9, the J call TRBJ1-4, with D hard to call. The V gene lost 4 bases and the J gene lost 5 bases, with 8 bases spanning the gap. The CDR3 has 13 amino acids. Germline values: CDR1 SEHNR, CDR2 FQNEAQ (reference sequence). The CDR3 DNA follows: TGTGCCAGCAGCTCGAGTAAAAATGAAAAACTGTTTTTT. This translates into CASSSSKNEKLFF.

This chain connects TRBV5-1 to TRBJ1-6; 7 bases fit TRBD1. J gave up 6 bases and V 0 bases, and 0 bases lay outside the gene matches. Germline CDR1 is SGHRS and CDR2 is YFSETQ. The CDR3 sequence is 14 residues long. CDR3 sequence: CASSLGDSNSPLHF. For the CDR3, the DNA is TGCGCCAGCAGCTTGGGGGACAGTAATTCACCCCTCCACTTT.

J is TRBJ2-7 and V is TRBV4-1; TRBD1 matches at 9 bases. CDR1 MGHRA and CDR2 YSYEKL come from the germline V gene. This CDR3 is 15 amino acids long. Germline trimming cut 4 bases from V and 0 bases from J; bases unmatched to any gene: 4. The CDR3 DNA reads as TGCGCCAGCAGCCGCTCGGGACAGGGCTCCTACGAGCAGTACTTC. Its protein is CASSRSGQGSYEQYF.

This clone was recorded only once. In the same sample, other DNA sequences code for this CDR3. The chain is built from TRBV27 and TRBJ2-7, with TRBD2 matching over 11 bases. The germline V gene has CDR1 MNHEY and CDR2 SMNVEV (reference sequence). The CDR3 loop spans 14 amino acids. Trimming removed 2 bases from V and 3 bases from J; junction bases left unmatched: 0. CDR3 coding DNA: TGTGCCAGCAGTTTACTAGCGGGAGGCTACGAGCAGTACTTC. The encoded protein is CASSLLAGGYEQYF.

The rearrangement joins TRBV28 to TRBJ2-3; 11 bases fit TRBD2. The V and J ends lost 5 bases and 5 bases, in that order; junction bases with no gene match: 9. Germline values: CDR1 MDHEN, CDR2 SYDVKM. The CDR3 totals 16 residues. CDR3 sequence reads: CASSTLAGGVQDTQYF. Here the CDR3 DNA reads TGTGCCAGCAGTACGCTAGCGGGAGGCGTACAAGATACGCAGTATTTT.

The V and J genes are TRBV7-3 and TRBJ2-5; 8 bases match TRBD1. Trimming at V came to 4 bases and at J to 3 bases, leaving 4 bases not matched to a gene. This CDR3 has 14 amino acids. Germline lookup yields CDR1 SGHTA and CDR2 FQGTGA. CDR3 DNA: TGTGCCAGCAGCTCGACAGGGGCGGAAGAGACCCAGTACTTC. Translating gives CASSSTGAEETQYF. The entire variable domain, with the rest obtained from reference TRBV7-3 and TRBJ2-5, is as follows: GAGVSQTPSNKVTEKGKYVELRCDPISGHTALYWYRQSLGQGPEFLIYFQGTGAADDSGLPNDRFFAVRPEGSVSTLKIQRTERGDSAVYLCASSSTGAEETQYFGPGTRLLVL.

The chain employs TRBV28 and TRBJ1-4, with TRBD1 matching 8 bases. The trim removed 6 bases at V and 8 bases at J, leaving 11 bases unmatched. The germline gives CDR1 MDHEN, CDR2 SYDVKM. The CDR3 has 15 residues. Written as DNA, the CDR3 is TGTGCCAGCAGCCTAGTTGGACAGGGCGACGAAAAACTGTTTTTT. This translates into CASSLVGQGDEKLFF.

J is TRBJ2-4 and V is TRBV7-2, with 12 bases that match TRBD2. This CDR3 comprises 18 residues. The V segment lost 5 bases and the J segment 8 bases; nucleotides outside the gene matches: 16. Germline-derived CDR1 and CDR2 are SGHTA and FQGNSA. The CDR3 DNA follows: TGTGCCAGCAGCCCCCGGGGGGCTAGCGGGGGGGCGAGATACATTCAGTACTTC. Translating it yields CASSPRGASGGARYIQYF.

The genes are TRBV7-8 and TRBJ2-2; possibly TRBD1 for D (5 bases). This CDR3 region has 14 residues. Germline CDR1 reads SGHVS; CDR2 reads FQNEAQ. V lost 3 bases to trimming and J lost 2 bases, with 7 bases between them. The CDR3 DNA reads TGTGCCAGCAGCTTGCAGGGCAACACCGGGGAGCTGTTTTTT. The encoded protein is CASSLQGNTGELFF.

The chain carries TRBV11-2 and TRBJ2-3, with TRBD2 matching 10 bases. Germline V gives CDR1 SGHAT, CDR2 FQNNGV. V lost 6 bases, J lost 2 bases, and 2 bases stayed unmatched. The CDR3 contains 14 residues. The CDR3: CASRLAGTTDTQYF. The CDR3 DNA sequence: TGTGCCAGCAGACTAGCGGGGACCACAGATACGCAGTATTTT.

This clone showed up just a few times. V and J are TRBV7-9 and TRBJ1-2; TRBD1 might be the D (6 bases). CDR1 and CDR2 from the germline V gene are SEHNR and FQNEAQ (reference sequence). V lost 0 bases and J 8 bases, leaving 13 bases between the germline ends. This CDR3 is 14 amino acids long. CDR3 region: CASSLADRLGGYTF. CDR3 DNA: TGTGCCAGCAGCTTAGCAGACAGGTTGGGAGGCTACACCTTC.

The J gene is TRBJ1-1, the V gene TRBV19; a possible D gene is TRBD1 (6 bases). The V end lost 8 bases, the J end lost 5 bases, and 15 bases lay between the germline ends. The germline V gene has CDR1 LNHDA and CDR2 SQIVND (reference sequence). The CDR3 loop spans 13 amino acids. The CDR3 DNA follows: TGTGCCAGTTCCCAAGTTAGGGGGACTGAAGCTTTCTTT. It translates to CASSQVRGTEAFF. Filled out from reference TRBV19 and TRBJ1-1, the complete variable domain reads DGGITQSPKYLFRKEGQNVTLSCEQNLNHDAMYWYRQDPGQGLRLIYYSQIVNDFQKGDIAEGYSVSREKKESFPLTVTSAQKNPTAFYLCASSQVRGTEAFFGQGTRLTVV.

V and J are TRBV27 and TRBJ2-1; 10 nucleotides align to TRBD2. This CDR3 is built from 18 residues. CDR1 is MNHEY and CDR2 is SMNVEV in the germline V gene (reference sequence). After removal of 4 bases from V and 5 bases from J, the junction contained 14 bases not matched to a gene. Here the CDR3 DNA reads TGTGCCAGCAGTTCCTACTTAGAGCTAGCGGGAGCACACAATGAGCAGTTCTTC. Translated: CASSSYLELAGAHNEQFF.

Turning to this clone: Additional DNA sequences in this sample encode the identical CDR3. This chain links TRBV2 with TRBJ2-7, with 8 bases fitting TRBD1. Germline-derived CDR1 and CDR2 are SNHLY and FYNNEI. Losses at the gene ends were 4 bases for V and 2 bases for J; bases not matched to a gene: 1. This CDR3 is built from 13 residues. CDR3 loop: CASSGQGTYEQYF. The DNA of the CDR3 is TGTGCCAGCAGTGGACAGGGGACCTACGAGCAGTACTTC.

The CDR3 protein is CASSLTSGRGADTQYF. The CDR3, as DNA: TGTGCCAGCAGCTTGACTAGCGGGAGAGGCGCAGATACGCAGTATTTT. The V gene is TRBV5-6, the J gene TRBJ2-3, with 11 bases identical to TRBD2. CDR1 and CDR2 (germline): SGHDT, YYEEEE. The CDR3 is 16 amino acids. J was trimmed by 4 bases and V by 1 base; bases with no gene match: 5. The whole variable domain, filled in from reference TRBV5-6 and TRBJ2-3, reads DAGVTQSPTHLIKTRGQQVTLRCSPKSGHDTVSWYQQALGQGPQFIFQYYEEEERQRGNFPDRFSGHQFPNYSSELNVNALLLGDSALYLCASSLTSGRGADTQYFGPGTRLTVL.

V and J are TRBV7-8 and TRBJ2-2; possible D gene TRBD1, 6 bases. The CDR3 consists of 15 residues. The V gene lost 4 bases and the J gene lost 3 bases, with 12 bases spanning the gap. CDR1 and CDR2 from the germline V gene are SGHVS and FQNEAQ. CDR3: CASSSVTGYTGELFF. The CDR3 DNA reads TGTGCCAGCAGCTCCGTGACAGGATACACCGGGGAGCTGTTTTTT.

The J gene is TRBJ2-4, the V gene TRBV4-1, with TRBD2 matching 12 bases. Germline V gives CDR1 MGHRA, CDR2 YSYEKL. J lost 0 bases, V lost 4 bases, and 10 bases had no gene match. The CDR3 sequence is 19 residues long. The CDR3 loop is CASSPGLKGLAGAKNIQYF. CDR3 bases: TGCGCCAGCAGCCCCGGATTAAAGGGACTAGCGGGAGCCAAAAACATTCAGTACTTC.

The chain recombines TRBV19 with TRBJ2-3; 9 bases line up with TRBD2. V lost 2 bases, J lost 2 bases, and 8 bases stayed unmatched. Germline V gives CDR1 LNHDA, CDR2 SQIVND (reference sequence). The CDR3 is made up of 17 amino acids. Here the CDR3 DNA reads TGTGCCAGTAGTATAAGGCCAGCGGGGGGACTCACAGATACGCAGTATTTT. It specifies CASSIRPAGGLTDTQYF.

This clone was seen once. V usage is TRBV5-4 and J usage is TRBJ2-3; TRBD2 aligns across 9 bases. Losses at the gene ends were 2 bases for V and 1 base for J; bases not matched to a gene: 5. The CDR3 extends over 16 amino acids. Germline CDR1 reads SGHNT; CDR2 reads YYREEE (reference sequence). The CDR3 DNA sequence: TGTGCCAGCAGCTTCCCAATAGCGGGGGGCACAGATACGCAGTATTTT. Protein product: CASSFPIAGGTDTQYF.

The chain links TRBV2 to TRBJ2-7, with 11 bases that match TRBD1. J lost 4 bases, V lost 4 bases, and 3 bases had no gene match. Germline V gene sequence: CDR1 SNHLY, CDR2 FYNNEI. This CDR3 has 14 amino acids. The CDR3 DNA reads as TGTGCCAGCAGTGGCGGACAGGGGGCGTACGAGCAGTACTTC. This encodes CASSGGQGAYEQYF.

The chain links TRBV18 to TRBJ2-3; 11 bases align to TRBD2. V lost 0 bases and J lost 2; bases outside the gene matches: 1. CDR3 length: 16 amino acids. Germline lookup yields CDR1 KGHSH and CDR2 LQKENI. The CDR3 is CASSPPSGGVTDTQYF. In nucleotides, the CDR3 is TGTGCCAGCTCACCACCTAGCGGGGGGGTCACAGATACGCAGTATTTT.

In nucleotides, the CDR3 is TGCGCCAGCAGCTTAGCGGGGCAGGCAGAGCAGTACTTC. It encodes CASSLAGQAEQYF. The chain employs TRBV5-1 and TRBJ2-7, with TRBD2 matching 7 bases. From germline, CDR1 is SGHRS and CDR2 YFSETQ. V was clipped by 2 bases and J by 7 bases; unmatched bases: 6. The CDR3 spans 13 residues.

The J gene is TRBJ2-1, the V gene TRBV28; 7 nucleotides align to TRBD1. Per the germline V gene, CDR1 is MDHEN and CDR2 is SYDVKM. Losses at the gene ends were 4 bases for V and 0 bases for J; bases not matched to a gene: 6. This CDR3 has 16 amino acids. The CDR3 DNA follows: TGTGCCAGCAGTTCACAGGGGTCGAGCTCCTACAATGAGCAGTTCTTC. Its protein product is CASSSQGSSSYNEQFF.

CDR3 bases: TGTGCCAGTAGTCCCGGACAGGGGGTAGATACGCAGTATTTT. Protein sequence: CASSPGQGVDTQYF. The rearrangement uses TRBV19 and TRBJ2-3, with 10 bases fitting TRBD1. Germline V gene data show CDR1 as LNHDA and CDR2 as SQIVND (reference sequence). Trimming cost V 5 bases and J 5 bases; bases outside gene matches: 4. This CDR3 has 14 residues. Based on the CDR3 plus reference TRBV19 and TRBJ2-3, the full variable domain is DGGITQSPKYLFRKEGQNVTLSCEQNLNHDAMYWYRQDPGQGLRLIYYSQIVNDFQKGDIAEGYSVSREKKESFPLTVTSAQKNPTAFYLCASSPGQGVDTQYFGPGTRLTVL.

This sequence joins TRBV7-8 and TRBJ1-5; maybe TRBD1 (5 bases). V shed 7 bases and J shed 7 bases, with 17 bases lying between them. CDR3 length: 14 amino acids. CDR1 SGHVS and CDR2 FQNEAQ come from the germline V gene. In DNA, the CDR3 is TGTGCCAGCACCGTGCGAGGGGCGGGACAGCCCCAGCATTTT. It encodes CASTVRGAGQPQHF.

The chain joins TRBV9 to TRBJ2-3; 10 bases match TRBD2. Per the germline V gene, CDR1 is SGDLS and CDR2 is YYNGEE. CDR3 length equals 15 residues. Unmatched junction bases numbered 6, after V lost 2 bases and J lost 6 bases. CDR3 sequence reads: CASSVTGTSADTQYF. The CDR3 DNA follows: TGTGCCAGCAGCGTTACCGGGACTAGCGCCGATACGCAGTATTTT.